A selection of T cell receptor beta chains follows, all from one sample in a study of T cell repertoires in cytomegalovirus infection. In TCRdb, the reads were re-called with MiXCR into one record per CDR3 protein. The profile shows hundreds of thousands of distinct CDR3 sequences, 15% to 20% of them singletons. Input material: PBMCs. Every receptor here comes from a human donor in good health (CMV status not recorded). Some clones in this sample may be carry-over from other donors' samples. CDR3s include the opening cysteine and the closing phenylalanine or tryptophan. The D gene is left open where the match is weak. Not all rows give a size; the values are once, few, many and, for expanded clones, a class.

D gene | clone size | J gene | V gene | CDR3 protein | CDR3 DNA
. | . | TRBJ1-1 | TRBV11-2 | CASSFNTGQGTEAFF | TGTGCCAGCAGCTTTAATACCGGACAAGGCACTGAAGCTTTCTTT
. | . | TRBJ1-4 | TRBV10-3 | CAISPSSLTNEKLFF | TGTGCCATCAGTCCTTCAAGCCTAACTAATGAAAAACTGTTTTTT
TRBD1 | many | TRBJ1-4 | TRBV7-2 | CASSFHRGVNEKLFF | TGTGCCAGCAGCTTCCACAGGGGAGTAAATGAAAAACTGTTTTTT
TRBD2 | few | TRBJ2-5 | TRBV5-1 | CASSLATAGVLETQYF | TGCGCCAGCAGCTTGGCCACAGCGGGAGTCTTGGAGACCCAGTACTTC
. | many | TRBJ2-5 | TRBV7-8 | CASSLEVTGLSGTQYF | TGTGCCAGCAGCTTAGAGGTTACAGGGCTGTCTGGGACCCAGTACTTC
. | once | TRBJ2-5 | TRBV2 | CASRRLGQQTQYF | TGTGCCAGCAGGCGACTAGGGCAACAGACCCAGTACTTC
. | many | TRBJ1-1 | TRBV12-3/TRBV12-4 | CASSLGFGGSTEAFF | TGTGCCAGCAGTTTAGGGTTTGGGGGGAGCACTGAAGCTTTCTTT
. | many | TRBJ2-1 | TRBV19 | CASRSPPGIGSNEQFF | TGTGCCAGTAGATCCCCCCCCGGGATAGGAAGCAATGAGCAGTTCTTC
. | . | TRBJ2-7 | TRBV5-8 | CASSLGPRDEQYF | TGTGCCAGCAGCTTGGGCCCGAGGGACGAGCAGTACTTC
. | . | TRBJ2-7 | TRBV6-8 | CASSYGLGTYSYEQYF | TGTGCCAGCAGTTATGGTTTAGGGACATATTCCTACGAGCAGTACTTC
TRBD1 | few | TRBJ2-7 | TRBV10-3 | CAISGNPLTGEAYEQYF | TGTGCCATCAGTGGAAATCCCTTGACAGGGGAAGCCTACGAGCAGTACTTC
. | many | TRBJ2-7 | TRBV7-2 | CASSLARRAHEQYF | TGTGCCAGCAGCTTAGCCCGCCGGGCTCACGAGCAGTACTTC
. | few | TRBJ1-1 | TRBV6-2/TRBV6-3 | CASSYTRVVNTEAFF | TGTGCCAGCAGTTACACACGGGTCGTGAACACTGAAGCTTTCTTT
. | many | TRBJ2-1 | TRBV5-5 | CASSLTDSVVYNEQFF | TGTGCCAGCAGCTTGACCGACAGTGTAGTCTACAATGAGCAGTTCTTC
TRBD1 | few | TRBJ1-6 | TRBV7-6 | CASSLMEGASPLHF | TGTGCCAGCAGCTTGATGGAGGGGGCCTCACCCCTCCACTTT
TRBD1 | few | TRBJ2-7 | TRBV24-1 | CATSDVIDRAQTGEQYF | TGTGCCACCAGTGATGTGATTGACAGGGCCCAAACTGGCGAGCAGTACTTC
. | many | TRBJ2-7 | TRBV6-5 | CASSRGVHEQYF | TGTGCCAGCAGTCGCGGGGTCCACGAGCAGTACTTC
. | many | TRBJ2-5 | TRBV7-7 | CASSLGPHPQETQYF | TGTGCCAGCAGCTTAGGTCCACACCCCCAAGAGACCCAGTACTTC
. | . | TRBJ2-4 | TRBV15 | CATSRTTEGEQKDIQYF | TGTGCCACCAGCAGAACCACAGAGGGCGAACAGAAAGACATTCAGTACTTC
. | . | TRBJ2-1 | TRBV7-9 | CASSSELRSVEQFF | TGTGCCAGCAGCTCAGAACTCAGGTCAGTTGAGCAGTTCTTC
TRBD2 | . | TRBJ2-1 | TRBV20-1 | CSARHRAGGYNEQFF | TGCAGTGCTAGGCACCGAGCGGGGGGGTACAATGAGCAGTTCTTC
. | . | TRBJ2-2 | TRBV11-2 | CASSLIRSRGFGELFF | TGTGCCAGCAGCTTAATTCGGTCCAGGGGTTTCGGGGAGCTGTTTTTT
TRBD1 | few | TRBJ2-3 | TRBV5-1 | CASNPTGGSDTQYF | TGCGCCAGCAACCCGACAGGGGGCTCAGATACGCAGTATTTT
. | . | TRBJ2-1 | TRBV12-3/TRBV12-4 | CASSFSGEAEQFF | TGTGCCAGCAGTTTTTCGGGAGAAGCTGAGCAGTTCTTC
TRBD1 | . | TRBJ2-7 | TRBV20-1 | CSASQNTGDEQYF | TGCAGTGCTAGCCAAAATACAGGGGACGAGCAGTACTTC
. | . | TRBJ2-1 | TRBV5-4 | CASSLKANLNNEQFF | TGTGCCAGCAGCTTGAAGGCGAACCTCAACAATGAGCAGTTCTTC
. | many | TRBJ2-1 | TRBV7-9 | CASSFTLAYNEQFF | TGTGCCAGCAGCTTTACCCTAGCGTACAATGAGCAGTTCTTC
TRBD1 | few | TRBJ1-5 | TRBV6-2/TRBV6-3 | CASRSTTGGNQPQHF | TGTGCCAGCAGATCTACAACAGGGGGAAATCAGCCCCAGCATTTT
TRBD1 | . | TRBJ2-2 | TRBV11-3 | CASSSTTGYTGELFF | TGTGCCAGCAGCTCGACGACAGGGTACACCGGGGAGCTGTTTTTT
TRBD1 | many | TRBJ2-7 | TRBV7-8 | CASSLGQGKGLPNYEQYF | TGTGCCAGCAGCTTGGGACAGGGAAAGGGACTACCAAACTACGAGCAGTACTTC
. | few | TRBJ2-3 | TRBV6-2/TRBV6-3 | CASSYRGLEGDTQYF | TGTGCCAGCAGCTACAGGGGACTAGAGGGAGATACGCAGTATTTT
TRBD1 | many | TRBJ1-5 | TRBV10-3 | CAISDTGTGNQPQHF | TGTGCCATCAGCGATACCGGGACAGGGAATCAGCCCCAGCATTTT
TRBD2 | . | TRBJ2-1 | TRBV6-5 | CASSWVAGAGNEQFF | TGTGCCAGCAGTTGGGTAGCGGGAGCGGGCAATGAGCAGTTCTTC
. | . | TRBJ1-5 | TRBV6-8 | CASSPQGSQPQHF | TGTGCCAGCAGCCCCCAGGGAAGTCAGCCCCAGCATTTT
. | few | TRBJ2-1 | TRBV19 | CASTGPTRHEQFF | TGTGCCAGTACTGGTCCTACTCGTCATGAGCAGTTCTTC
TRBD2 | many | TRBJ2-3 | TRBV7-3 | CASSPNSGGADTQYF | TGTGCCAGCAGCCCCAATAGCGGGGGGGCAGATACGCAGTATTTT
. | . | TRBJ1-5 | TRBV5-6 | CASSFGGLLNQPQHF | TGTGCCAGCAGCTTTGGGGGGCTCCTCAATCAGCCCCAGCATTTT
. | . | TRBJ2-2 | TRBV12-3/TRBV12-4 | CASSLVLVGGELFF | TGTGCCAGCAGTTTGGTACTAGTTGGCGGGGAGCTGTTTTTT
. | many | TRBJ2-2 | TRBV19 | CATRAGQTNTGELFF | TGTGCCACCCGGGCGGGGCAGACGAACACCGGGGAGCTGTTTTTT
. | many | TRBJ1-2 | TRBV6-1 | CASRRDGTYGYTF | TGTGCCAGCAGACGTGACGGCACCTATGGCTACACCTTC
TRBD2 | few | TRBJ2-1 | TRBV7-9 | CASSLRLVTAGTTYNEQFF | TGTGCCAGCAGCCTCAGACTTGTGACAGCCGGGACTACCTACAATGAGCAGTTCTTC
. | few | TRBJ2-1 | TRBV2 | CASSRTGGAIEQFF | TGTGCCAGCAGTAGAACAGGGGGGGCTATTGAGCAGTTCTTC
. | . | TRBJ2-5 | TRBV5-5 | CASSSGRRVETQYF | TGTGCCAGCAGCTCTGGCCGGAGAGTAGAGACCCAGTACTTC
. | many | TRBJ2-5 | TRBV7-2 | CASSLLAANPETQYF | TGTGCCAGCAGCTTACTGGCGGCCAACCCAGAGACCCAGTACTTC
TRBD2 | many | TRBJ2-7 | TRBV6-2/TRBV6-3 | CASSPPGTRSSYEQYF | TGTGCCAGCAGTCCCCCCGGGACTAGGAGCTCCTACGAGCAGTACTTC
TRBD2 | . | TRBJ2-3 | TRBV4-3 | CASSQRERESDTQYF | TGCGCCAGCAGCCAAAGGGAGCGGGAGTCAGATACGCAGTATTTT
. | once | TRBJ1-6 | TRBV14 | CASSQGTGSLSRNSPLHF | TGTGCCAGCAGCCAAGGAACGGGGTCACTTTCCCGTAATTCACCCCTCCACTTT
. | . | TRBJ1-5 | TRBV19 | CASSRGAGGVQPQHF | TGTGCCAGTAGTAGAGGAGCGGGTGGAGTTCAGCCCCAGCATTTT
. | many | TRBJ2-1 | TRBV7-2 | CASSLLREVYNEQFF | TGTGCCAGCAGCTTATTGAGGGAGGTCTACAATGAGCAGTTCTTC
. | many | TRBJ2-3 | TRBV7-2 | CASSFNEVAGSADTQYF | TGTGCCAGCAGCTTCAACGAAGTTGCAGGGTCGGCAGATACGCAGTATTTT
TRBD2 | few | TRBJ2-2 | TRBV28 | CASPHSGLEDTGELFF | TGTGCCAGCCCCCACTCTGGACTAGAGGACACCGGGGAGCTGTTTTTT
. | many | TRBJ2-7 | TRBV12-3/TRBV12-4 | CATHRAGIYEQYF | TGTGCCACCCACCGGGCAGGAATCTACGAGCAGTACTTC
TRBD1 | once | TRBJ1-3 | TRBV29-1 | CSVQPGTATGNTIYF | TGCAGCGTCCAACCCGGGACAGCCACTGGAAACACCATATATTTT